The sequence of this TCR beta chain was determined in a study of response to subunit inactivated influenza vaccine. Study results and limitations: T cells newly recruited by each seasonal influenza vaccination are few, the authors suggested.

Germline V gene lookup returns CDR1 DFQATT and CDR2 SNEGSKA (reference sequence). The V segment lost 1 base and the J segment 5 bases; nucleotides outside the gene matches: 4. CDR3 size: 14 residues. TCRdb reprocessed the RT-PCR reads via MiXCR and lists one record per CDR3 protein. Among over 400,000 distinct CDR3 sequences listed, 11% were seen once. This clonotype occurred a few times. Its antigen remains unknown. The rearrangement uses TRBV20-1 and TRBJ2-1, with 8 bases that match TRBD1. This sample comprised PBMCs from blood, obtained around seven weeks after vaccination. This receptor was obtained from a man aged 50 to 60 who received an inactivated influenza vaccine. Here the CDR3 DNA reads TGCAGTGCTAGAGCCGGGACAGGAGACAATGAGCAGTTCTTC. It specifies CSARAGTGDNEQFF.